A single sample gave rise to the 14 T cell receptor beta chains below, sequenced in a study of OX40 agonist ivuxolimab in advanced cancers. Repertoires were generated with immunoSEQ multiplex PCR, while TCRdb's copy carries only in-frame clones and drops some. The table lists about 46,000 clones, roughly 88% of them singletons. The material sequenced was CD4+ or CD8+ T cells sorted from blood, taken in a trial of the OX40 agonist ivuxolimab. These receptors were collected from an adult with an advanced solid tumor such as melanoma, head and neck, liver or kidney cancer.

The rearrangement uses TRBV10-1 and TRBJ2-6; perhaps TRBD2 as D (5 bases). The V and J ends lost 5 bases and 2 bases respectively, with 13 bases between them. There are 16 residues in the CDR3. Germline V gene lookup returns CDR1 WNHNN and CDR2 SYGVQD (reference sequence). In nucleotides, the CDR3 is TGCGCCAGCAGTACCTCAAGCGGAGCTGGGGCCAACGTCCTGACTTTC. Translating gives CASSTSSGAGANVLTF.

The gene calls are TRBV10-2 and TRBJ2-2; 9 positions match TRBD2. The germline V gene has CDR1 WSHSY and CDR2 SAAADI. The CDR3 runs 15 residues. V gave up 6 bases and J gave up 0 bases; unmatched junction bases: 2. The CDR3 loop is CASRGLASNTGELFF. In nucleotides, the CDR3 is TGCGCCAGCAGGGGACTAGCCTCGAACACCGGGGAGCTGTTTTTT.

J is TRBJ1-1 and V is TRBV19; D is possibly TRBD1 (6 bases). The CDR3 length is 13 residues. V was clipped by 5 bases and J by 1 base, with 8 bases between them. Germline lookup yields CDR1 LNHDA and CDR2 SQIVND (reference sequence). The CDR3 region is CASSGGANTEAFF. In DNA, the CDR3 is TGTGCCAGTAGTGGGGGCGCGAACACTGAAGCTTTCTTT.

The V gene is TRBV13, the J gene TRBJ2-7, with 12 positions matching TRBD2. Germline V gives CDR1 PRHDT, CDR2 FYEKMQ (reference sequence). The CDR3 loop spans 14 amino acids. With V trimmed by 7 bases and J by 5 bases, 6 bases remained unmatched. The CDR3 DNA sequence: TGTGCCAGCACCCTAGCGGGGGGGTTGCACGAGCAGTACTTC. It translates to CASTLAGGLHEQYF. Drawing the rest from reference TRBV13 and TRBJ2-7, the complete variable domain is AAGVIQSPRHLIKEKRETATLKCYPIPRHDTVYWYQQGPGQDPQFLISFYEKMQSDKGSIPDRFSAQQFSDYHSELNMSSLELGDSALYFCASTLAGGLHEQYFGPGTRLTVT.

This chain joins TRBV9 and TRBJ1-1; D not resolved. V dropped 4 bases and J dropped 0 bases, with 7 bases sitting between them. The germline V gene encodes CDR1 SGDLS and CDR2 YYNGEE. The CDR3 loop spans 13 amino acids. CDR3 sequence reads: CASSSRLNTEAFF. DNA for the CDR3: TGTGCCAGCAGCTCCCGATTGAACACTGAAGCTTTCTTT.

The chain carries TRBV19 and TRBJ2-5, with 10 bases fitting TRBD1. CDR3 length: 14 amino acids. Germline CDR1 is LNHDA and CDR2 is SQIVND (reference sequence). The V and J ends lost 5 bases and 2 bases, in that order; junction bases with no gene match: 2. In DNA, the CDR3 is TGTGCCAGTAGTCCGGGACAGGGGCAAGAGACCCAGTACTTC. Amino acids: CASSPGQGQETQYF.

The genes are TRBV6-4 and TRBJ2-2; 11 nucleotides align to TRBD1. Per the germline V gene, CDR1 is MRHNA and CDR2 is SNTAGT. The V segment lost 5 bases and the J segment 7 bases; nucleotides outside the gene matches: 9. The CDR3 is 16 residues long. CDR3 nucleotide sequence: TGTGCCAGCAGTTTGAATCCGGGACAGGGGGTCGGGGAGCTGTTTTTT. Translation gives CASSLNPGQGVGELFF.

A single count supports this clone. This chain joins TRBV5-1 and TRBJ2-5; D is undetermined. This CDR3 comprises 14 residues. V was shortened by 0 bases and J by 7 bases, with 13 bases between the two germline ends. The germline V gene has CDR1 SGHRS and CDR2 YFSETQ. CDR3 in amino acids: CASSLGRPLRTQYF. In DNA form, the CDR3 reads TGCGCCAGCAGCTTGGGCAGGCCCTTAAGGACCCAGTACTTC.

This clone appeared a single time. The chain joins TRBV27 to TRBJ2-1, with D perhaps matching TRBD1 (5 bases). The CDR3 has 16 residues. The germline CDR1 and CDR2 sequences are MNHEY and SMNVEV (reference sequence). The ends were cut back, 2 bases at V and 4 bases at J, with 15 bases in the middle. The CDR3: CASSLRRTPVYNEQFF. In nucleotides, the CDR3 is TGTGCCAGCAGTTTAAGAAGGACACCGGTATACAATGAGCAGTTCTTC.

The V gene is TRBV19, the J gene TRBJ1-1; D gene unclear. V was cut by 4 bases and J by 6 bases, with 21 bases left in between. CDR1 and CDR2 from the germline V gene are LNHDA and SQIVND (reference sequence). CDR3 length: 16 residues. CDR3 in DNA: TGTGCCAGTAGTACCCCCCTGAGGAGGCCGGGTGCTGAAGCTTTCTTT. This sequence encodes CASSTPLRRPGAEAFF.

The chain has TRBV28 and TRBJ1-1; a possible D gene is TRBD1 (5 bases). The CDR3 sequence is 16 residues long. The V end was cut by 6 bases, the J end by 1 base, with 18 bases between. Germline V gene sequence: CDR1 MDHEN, CDR2 SYDVKM. The CDR3 DNA reads as TGTGCCAGCAGCGTCCGGGGGTGGGGGAGGAACACTGAAGCTTTCTTT. Protein sequence: CASSVRGWGRNTEAFF.

J is TRBJ2-1 and V is TRBV11-3; 7 bases are shared with TRBD1. V lost 4 bases, J lost 4 bases, and 7 bases stayed unmatched. The CDR3 is 15 residues long. The germline V gene encodes CDR1 SGHNT and CDR2 YENEEA. The CDR3 DNA follows: TGTGCCAGCAGCTCGACAGGGCCCCCTTACAATGAGCAGTTCTTC. Translating it yields CASSSTGPPYNEQFF.

This clone was observed a single time. The chain uses TRBV7-8 and TRBJ2-7; D tentatively reads TRBD1 or TRBD2 (5 bases each). CDR1 is SGHVS, CDR2 FQNEAQ, per germline. Deletions cut 0 bases from V and 2 bases from J, with 14 bases between. The CDR3 runs to 16 residues. The CDR3 here is CASSLASGPGAYEQYF. For the CDR3, the DNA is TGTGCCAGCAGCTTAGCCTCGGGACCAGGAGCCTACGAGCAGTACTTC.

The chain couples TRBV12-1 to TRBJ2-7; the table assigns TRBD2, which was not confirmed against the DNA. TRBV12-1 is noted as a pseudogene. This CDR3 contains 15 residues. DNA of the CDR3: TGTGCCAGCAGCTTGTCCCGGGAATCTAGCTACGAGCAGTACTTC. Its translation: CASSLSRESSYEQYF.